These 16 T cell receptor beta chains share one sample of origin, sequenced in a study of blood T cell repertoires in COVID-19. Using immunoSEQ multiplex PCR, the repertoire was profiled, and TCRdb retains in-frame clones only, with some absent. The repertoire holds some 310,000 clones, with around 87% as singletons. Material for sequencing was peripheral blood. These receptors all come from a man in his fifties or sixties with active or convalescent COVID-19.

V usage is TRBV11-2 and J usage is TRBJ1-1; TRBD1 is a possible D gene (6 bases). The CDR3 is made up of 14 amino acids. CDR1 and CDR2 from the germline V gene are SGHAT and FQNNGV. The V and J ends lost 1 base and 3 bases respectively, with 9 bases between them. CDR3 in DNA: TGTGCCAGCAGCTTAGCAGGGGTAGACACTGAAGCTTTCTTT. Residues: CASSLAGVDTEAFF.

The chain joins TRBV7-2 to TRBJ2-1, with 7 bases fitting TRBD2. The V gene end was trimmed by 1 base and the J gene end by 4 bases; junction bases not matched to a gene: 1. In germline, CDR1 is SGHTA, CDR2 FQGNSA. The length of the CDR3 is 14 residues. The DNA of the CDR3 is TGTGCCAGCAGCTTAGGGCGGGAGTACAATGAGCAGTTCTTC. Translated, it gives CASSLGREYNEQFF.

J is TRBJ1-2 and V is TRBV2, with D uncertain. Trimming cost V 3 bases and J 4 bases, with 12 bases left between them. CDR1 SNHLY and CDR2 FYNNEI come from the germline V gene. The CDR3 totals 14 residues. In DNA, the CDR3 is TGTGCCAGCAGTGATCTGGTAGAGGTCTATGGCTACACCTTC. Residues: CASSDLVEVYGYTF.

The genes are TRBV3-1 (or the pseudogene TRBV3-2) and TRBJ2-2, with TRBD2 matching 9 bases. V lost 2 bases, J lost 2 bases, and 3 bases stayed unmatched. The germline V gene has CDR1 LGHDT and CDR2 YNNKEL (reference sequence). The CDR3 runs 16 residues. Here the CDR3 DNA reads TGTGCCAGCAGCCAACCTAGCGGGGAAAACACCGGGGAGCTGTTTTTT. It specifies CASSQPSGENTGELFF.

This chain connects TRBV15 to TRBJ1-2; TRBD1 might be the D (5 bases). The germline gives CDR1 LNHNV, CDR2 YYDKDF (reference sequence). The length of the CDR3 is 15 residues. V lost 0 bases to trimming and J lost 6 bases, with 14 bases between them. CDR3 in amino acids: CATSREGGTLDGYTF. Here the CDR3 DNA reads TGTGCCACCAGCAGAGAGGGAGGGACTCTGGATGGCTACACCTTC.

This rearrangement joins TRBV2 to TRBJ2-5; 10 bases are shared with TRBD2. The V gene end was trimmed by 6 bases and the J gene end by 3 bases; junction bases not matched to a gene: 4. Germline loops: CDR1 SNHLY, CDR2 FYNNEI. This CDR3 region has 14 residues. The CDR3 loop reads CASSQGTSEETQYF. In DNA form, the CDR3 reads TGTGCCAGCAGCCAAGGGACTAGCGAAGAGACCCAGTACTTC.

This chain connects TRBV7-2 to TRBJ2-1; TRBD2 aligns across 11 bases. The J segment lost 6 bases and the V segment lost 2 bases, leaving 12 bases of the junction unmatched. This CDR3 has 18 residues. The germline gives CDR1 SGHTA, CDR2 FQGNSA. Here the CDR3 DNA reads TGTGCCAGCAGCTTAACTTTCCTAGCGGGGGGCCGTGGCAATGAGCAGTTCTTC. It is translated as CASSLTFLAGGRGNEQFF.

The V gene is TRBV19, the J gene TRBJ2-7; TRBD1 matches 10 bases. This CDR3 region has 14 residues. V lost 5 bases and J lost 4; bases outside the gene matches: 5. Germline CDR1 and CDR2: LNHDA and SQIVND (reference sequence). The CDR3 here is CASSHGTGVYEQYF. CDR3 DNA sequence: TGTGCCAGTAGTCACGGGACAGGGGTTTACGAGCAGTACTTC.

Of note for this clone: Additional DNA sequences in this sample encode the identical CDR3. This chain joins TRBV5-4 and TRBJ2-5; D uncertain. Looked up from germline, CDR1 is SGHNT and CDR2 is YYREEE (reference sequence). The CDR3 is made up of 13 amino acids. The ends were cut back, 3 bases at V and 2 bases at J, with 8 bases in the middle. In nucleotides, the CDR3 is TGTGCCAGCAGCTCCGGGTTTCAAGAGACCCAGTACTTC. It specifies CASSSGFQETQYF.

In its sample, this clone was seen once. CDR3 in DNA: TGTGCCAGCAGACAGGCCACCTATAATTCACCCCTCCACTTT. This encodes CASRQATYNSPLHF. The chain couples TRBV2 to TRBJ1-6; D is perhaps TRBD1 (5 bases). Germline CDR1 reads SNHLY; CDR2 reads FYNNEI. This CDR3 is 14 amino acids long. Trimming removed 6 bases at V and 2 bases at J, with 8 bases between.

The chain is built from TRBV30 and TRBJ1-3; D unclear. The V gene's germline CDR1 is GTSNPN and CDR2 SVGIG (reference sequence). CDR3 length: 13 residues. V was clipped by 1 base and J by 2 bases, with 6 bases between them. The CDR3 DNA is TGTGCCTGGAGTGAGGCGGCTGGAAACACCATATATTTT. Its translation: CAWSEAAGNTIYF.

The chain has TRBV28 and TRBJ1-2; 9 positions match TRBD1. The V and J ends lost 6 bases and 2 bases, in that order; junction bases with no gene match: 10. The CDR3 loop spans 16 amino acids. The germline gives CDR1 MDHEN, CDR2 SYDVKM. CDR3 amino acids: CASSTPTGTGNYGYTF. The DNA for the CDR3 is TGTGCCAGCAGCACCCCAACCGGGACAGGGAACTATGGCTACACCTTC.

A remark on this clone: Additional DNA sequences in this sample encode the identical CDR3. This chain connects TRBV9 to TRBJ2-5; possibly TRBD2 for D (5 bases). The CDR3 extends over 12 amino acids. The V gene's germline CDR1 is SGDLS and CDR2 YYNGEE. V lost 0 bases to trimming and J lost 5 bases, with 5 bases between them. The CDR3 DNA sequence: TGTGCCAGCAGCGTAGGAGGGGAGACCCAGTACTTC. Translating it yields CASSVGGETQYF.

The chain is built from TRBV29-1 and TRBJ2-7; tentative D call: TRBD1 (9 bases). The CDR3 runs to 15 residues. V gave up 1 base and J gave up 0 bases, with 13 bases separating them. The germline V gene has CDR1 SQVTM and CDR2 ANQGSEA. CDR3 coding DNA: TGCAGCGTTGAAGTAGCGGGACAGGGCTCCTACGAGCAGTACTTC. This translates into CSVEVAGQGSYEQYF.

Only a few counts were recorded for this clone. The chain recombines TRBV6-2 or TRBV6-3 with TRBJ2-7, with 9 bases lining up with TRBD2. There are 16 residues in the CDR3. V was clipped by 2 bases and J by 2 bases; unmatched bases: 7. CDR1 and CDR2 (germline): MNHEY, SVGEGT. The CDR3 bases are TGTGCCAGCAGTTACCCCCTCGGCGGGGGGGCCTACGAGCAGTACTTC. Translating gives CASSYPLGGGAYEQYF.

This clone has more than one count but fewer than ten. This chain uses TRBV2 with TRBJ1-5, with 12 bases lining up with TRBD1. The CDR3 has 16 amino acids. The V gene's germline CDR1 is SNHLY and CDR2 FYNNEI. The V segment lost 5 bases and the J segment 7 bases; nucleotides outside the gene matches: 9. The CDR3 sequence is CASSPGTGGLSQPQHF. Written as DNA, the CDR3 is TGTGCCAGCAGTCCCGGGACAGGGGGCCTGTCACAGCCCCAGCATTTT.